The 32 T cell receptor beta chains below were found in one sample sequenced in a study of cytomegalovirus exposure and HLA in healthy donors. The PCR was carried out with 60 Vbeta primers and 13 Jbeta primers. The data were produced by immunoSEQ multiplex PCR, yet TCRdb's version contains in-frame clones alone and is incomplete. The sample lists 100,000 to 150,000 clones; 65% to 90% were seen once. The sequenced sample consisted of PBMCs. These receptors all stem from a girl aged 2 to 10 in good health and CMV-seronegative.

This rearrangement joins TRBV29-1 to TRBJ2-5, with 12 bases matching TRBD2. This CDR3 contains 14 residues. Losses at the gene ends were 4 bases for V and 1 base for J; bases not matched to a gene: 1. The V gene's germline CDR1 is SQVTM and CDR2 ANQGSEA. CDR3 sequence: CSVAGLAGQETQYF. CDR3 DNA sequence: TGCAGCGTTGCGGGACTAGCGGGCCAAGAGACCCAGTACTTC.

There are many counts of this clone. The chain couples TRBV6-6 to TRBJ2-3; TRBD2 matches at 7 bases. The germline gives CDR1 MNHNY, CDR2 SVGAGI (reference sequence). The CDR3 is made up of 15 amino acids. Trimming at V came to 3 bases and at J to 6 bases, leaving 9 bases not matched to a gene. The CDR3 protein is CASSYLAEILDTQYF. The DNA of the CDR3 is TGTGCCAGCAGTTATCTAGCGGAGATTCTTGATACGCAGTATTTT.

This clone was detected a few times. This rearrangement joins TRBV7-9 to TRBJ2-5; TRBD1 agrees at 10 bases. Trimming at V came to 5 bases and at J to 6 bases, leaving 12 bases not matched to a gene. From germline, CDR1 is SEHNR and CDR2 FQNEAQ (reference sequence). This CDR3 spans 16 amino acids. DNA for the CDR3: TGTGCCAGCAGCATGAGACGGGACAGGGGTTTAAAGACCCAGTACTTC. Protein product: CASSMRRDRGLKTQYF.

The chain is built from TRBV30 and TRBJ2-7; 9 bases are a match to TRBD2. CDR1 GTSNPN and CDR2 SVGIG come from the germline V gene (reference sequence). The ends lost 2 bases at V and 2 bases at J; junction bases unmatched: 7. The CDR3 runs 15 residues. The CDR3 nucleotides are TGTGCCTGGAGTCGATATAGCGGGAGAACCTACGAGCAGTACTTC. It encodes CAWSRYSGRTYEQYF.

This chain uses TRBV27 with TRBJ2-1; a possible D gene is TRBD2 (6 bases). Germline V CDR1 and CDR2: MNHEY, SMNVEV (reference sequence). The CDR3 runs 14 residues. V lost 4 bases to trimming and J lost 6 bases, with 13 bases between them. The CDR3 region has the DNA TGTGCCAGCAGTTCCCAACTAGCTATCAATGAGCAGTTCTTC. Its translation is CASSSQLAINEQFF.

The chain recombines TRBV7-2 with TRBJ2-7; no firm D call. Per germline, CDR1 SGHTA and CDR2 FQGNSA. The CDR3 extends over 15 amino acids. V was pared by 1 base and J by 0 bases, with 10 bases between. DNA of the CDR3: TGTGCCAGCAGCTTAGGCAAATCGAGCTCCTACGAGCAGTACTTC. It translates to CASSLGKSSSYEQYF. The variable domain in full, with the rest retrieved from reference TRBV7-2 and TRBJ2-7, is GAGVSQSPSNKVTEKGKDVELRCDPISGHTALYWYRQSLGQGLEFLIYFQGNSAPDKSGLPSDRFSAERTGGSVSTLTIQRTQQEDSAVYLCASSLGKSSSYEQYFGPGTRLTVT.

The CDR3 loop is CASSPWTGNYNEQFF. For the CDR3, the DNA is TGTGCCAGCAGTCCGTGGACAGGAAACTACAATGAGCAGTTCTTC. V is TRBV27 and J is TRBJ2-1, with TRBD1 matching over 7 bases. Germline V gene sequence: CDR1 MNHEY, CDR2 SMNVEV (reference sequence). The J segment lost 3 bases and the V segment lost 5 bases, leaving 7 bases of the junction unmatched. This CDR3 is built from 15 residues.

The chain carries TRBV27 and TRBJ2-7, with D maybe TRBD2 (6 bases). Germline CDR1 reads MNHEY; CDR2 reads SMNVEV (reference sequence). CDR3 length: 18 residues. Between the trimmed V and J ends, which lost 3 bases and 0 bases, there was a span of 21 bases. CDR3 sequence (DNA): TGTGCCAGCAGTTTTTCGGGTGGGCGGATGGAGGGCTCCTACGAGCAGTACTTC. Translation: CASSFSGGRMEGSYEQYF.

A few counts support this clone. The chain employs TRBV7-2 and TRBJ1-4, with TRBD1 matching 10 bases. Trimming at V came to 5 bases and at J to 5 bases, leaving 2 bases not matched to a gene. CDR1 and CDR2 (germline): SGHTA, FQGNSA. This CDR3 region has 14 residues. The CDR3 coding sequence is TGTGCCAGCAGCCGGGACAGGGGCAATGAAAAACTGTTTTTT. Amino acid sequence: CASSRDRGNEKLFF.

The chain is built from TRBV11-3 and TRBJ2-2; D uncertain. Germline CDR1 and CDR2: SGHNT and YENEEA. Trimming took off 5 bases at V and 6 bases at J, with 10 bases between the two ends. The CDR3 runs to 13 residues. The DNA for the CDR3 is TGTGCCAGCAGCCCCCGAGTCGCCGGGGAGCTGTTTTTT. It translates to CASSPRVAGELFF.

The CDR3 spells CASSTKKQGAMGEQYF. The DNA for the CDR3 is TGTGCCAGTAGTACCAAAAAACAGGGGGCGATGGGGGAGCAGTACTTC. The chain carries TRBV19 and TRBJ2-7, with 9 positions matching TRBD1. Germline assignment: CDR1 LNHDA and CDR2 SQIVND (reference sequence). The CDR3 length is 16 residues. After removal of 4 bases from V and 7 bases from J, the junction contained 14 bases not matched to a gene.

The chain combines TRBV9 with TRBJ2-2; maybe TRBD2 (5 bases). V lost 0 bases to trimming and J lost 5 bases, with 20 bases between them. This CDR3 has 18 amino acids. Germline CDR1 and CDR2: SGDLS and YYNGEE. CDR3 nucleotides: TGTGCCAGCAGCGTAGGAGGGCTGGGCCGGGAAGGGACCGGGGAGCTGTTTTTT. This encodes CASSVGGLGREGTGELFF.

CDR3 nucleotide sequence: TGCAGCGGAAGCACAGGGGGGGAGCAGTACTTC. It is translated as CSGSTGGEQYF. The V call is TRBV29-1, the J call TRBJ2-7; 8 nucleotides match TRBD1. This CDR3 comprises 11 residues. Germline CDR1 is SQVTM and CDR2 is ANQGSEA. J lost 7 bases, V lost 7 bases, and 6 bases had no gene match.

The chain employs TRBV10-3 and TRBJ1-2; D is ambiguous. V shed 0 bases and J shed 3 bases, with 14 bases lying between them. CDR1 ENHRY and CDR2 SYGVKD come from the germline V gene. The CDR3 loop spans 16 amino acids. The CDR3 protein is CAISESQGRQHYGYTF. The DNA of the CDR3 is TGTGCCATCAGTGAGTCTCAAGGGAGGCAGCACTATGGCTACACCTTC.

Written as DNA, the CDR3 is TGTGCCAGCAGCCCAGTTGGAGGGCCCTACAATGAGCAGTTCTTC. This gives the protein CASSPVGGPYNEQFF. This chain joins TRBV7-9 and TRBJ2-1; D might be TRBD2 (6 bases). Per germline, CDR1 SEHNR and CDR2 FQNEAQ (reference sequence). The CDR3 runs 15 residues. V lost 5 bases and J lost 2, with 13 bases in between.

In this sample, this clone turned up a few times. This sequence joins TRBV29-1 and TRBJ2-7, with 10 nucleotides matching TRBD2. With 5 bases clipped from V and 0 bases from J, the junction kept 4 bases outside the gene matches. The CDR3 consists of 14 residues. Germline assignment: CDR1 SQVTM and CDR2 ANQGSEA. Written as DNA, the CDR3 is TGCAGCGTTCGAGCGGGAGGGCTCTCCTACGAGCAGTACTTC. It yields the protein CSVRAGGLSYEQYF.

The V gene is TRBV6-5, the J gene TRBJ1-1; perhaps TRBD1 as D (6 bases). The V and J ends lost 4 bases and 4 bases respectively, with 19 bases between them. Germline loops: CDR1 MNHEY, CDR2 SVGAGI. The CDR3 is 16 residues long. The CDR3 DNA reads as TGTGCCAGCAGTTCCCTGACAGGCACTCAGCTCACTGAAGCTTTCTTT. Translated, it gives CASSSLTGTQLTEAFF.

The chain combines TRBV28 with TRBJ2-2; 7 nucleotides align to TRBD1. Germline V gene data show CDR1 as MDHEN and CDR2 as SYDVKM. The CDR3 is 19 residues long. The V gene end was trimmed by 5 bases and the J gene end by 0 bases; junction bases not matched to a gene: 15. This CDR3 reads CASSGFRQGVLTNTGELFF. Here the CDR3 DNA reads TGTGCCAGCAGTGGATTCCGTCAGGGGGTGCTCACGAACACCGGGGAGCTGTTTTTT.

The chain combines TRBV27 with TRBJ2-7; 10 nucleotides align to TRBD1. The germline V gene encodes CDR1 MNHEY and CDR2 SMNVEV (reference sequence). V gave up 6 bases and J gave up 3 bases; unmatched junction bases: 2. CDR3 length: 13 residues. Written as DNA, the CDR3 is TGTGCCAGCAGCTGGGACAGGGGCTACGAGCAGTACTTC. Its translation is CASSWDRGYEQYF.

The chain links TRBV27 to TRBJ2-1; the match to TRBD2 covers 10 bases. The CDR3 runs to 14 residues. The ends lost 8 bases at V and 8 bases at J; junction bases unmatched: 9. Germline V CDR1 and CDR2: MNHEY, SMNVEV (reference sequence). Written as DNA, the CDR3 is TGTGCCAGCGCTTTCCTAGCGGGAGAGTATGAGCAGTTCTTC. Its protein is CASAFLAGEYEQFF.

V is TRBV5-8 and J is TRBJ2-7; 7 nucleotides line up with TRBD1. The trim removed 5 bases at V and 1 base at J, leaving 6 bases unmatched. CDR1 SGHTS and CDR2 YDEGEE come from the germline V gene. The CDR3 sequence is 14 residues long. The CDR3 DNA follows: TGTGCCAGCAGGAGGGGGCCCACATCCTACGAGCAGTACTTC. Translation: CASRRGPTSYEQYF. The complete variable domain, with remaining parts taken from reference TRBV5-8 and TRBJ2-7, reads EAGVTQSPTHLIKTRGQQATLRCSPISGHTSVYWYQQALGLGLQFLLWYDEGEERNRGNFPPRFSGRQFPNYSSELNVNALELEDSALYLCASRRGPTSYEQYFGPGTRLTVT.

The genes are TRBV4-1 and TRBJ1-4; D remains unclear. Trimming took 1 base from V and 6 from J, leaving 12 bases between them. The CDR3 loop spans 15 amino acids. The germline V gene encodes CDR1 MGHRA and CDR2 YSYEKL. In nucleotides, the CDR3 is TGCGCCAGCAGCCAAGGTTCCGGGTGGGATGAAAAACTGTTTTTT. This gives the protein CASSQGSGWDEKLFF.

The rearrangement joins TRBV18 to TRBJ2-7; D is perhaps TRBD2 (6 bases). The CDR3 runs 14 residues. CDR1 is KGHSH, CDR2 LQKENI, per germline. V was cut by 3 bases and J by 2 bases, with 11 bases left in between. CDR3 nucleotides: TGTGCCAGCTCACCTACCCCGGGGGCCTACGAGCAGTACTTC. It is translated as CASSPTPGAYEQYF.

The chain joins TRBV10-3 to TRBJ2-5; the D is unclear. CDR1 is ENHRY and CDR2 is SYGVKD in the germline V gene. V was shortened by 4 bases and J by 2 bases, with 14 bases between the two germline ends. This CDR3 is built from 15 residues. CDR3 nucleotide sequence: TGTGCCATCAGTGGTTATTTAAGAACACAAGAGACCCAGTACTTC. Encoded protein: CAISGYLRTQETQYF.

The rearrangement uses TRBV19 and TRBJ1-2; TRBD1 matches 7 bases. Per the germline V gene, CDR1 is LNHDA and CDR2 is SQIVND (reference sequence). V shed 5 bases, J shed 3 bases, and the junction held 9 bases outside the gene matches. The CDR3 runs 15 residues. The CDR3 sequence: CASSGATGYHYGYTF. In DNA form, the CDR3 reads TGTGCCAGTAGTGGCGCGACAGGGTATCACTATGGCTACACCTTC.

The chain employs TRBV19 and TRBJ1-5; weak D call: TRBD1 (6 bases). This CDR3 contains 17 residues. The V gene lost 3 bases and the J gene lost 0 bases, with 15 bases spanning the gap. Per germline, CDR1 LNHDA and CDR2 SQIVND (reference sequence). DNA for the CDR3: TGTGCCAGTAGTATCGGCGACAGGCCTTATAGCAATCAGCCCCAGCATTTT. It translates to CASSIGDRPYSNQPQHF.

This clone was seen a single time. This chain connects TRBV30 to TRBJ2-5; 16 nucleotides agree with TRBD2. V was clipped by 2 bases and J by 5 bases; unmatched bases: 11. The CDR3 is 18 residues long. Germline V gives CDR1 GTSNPN, CDR2 SVGIG (reference sequence). Written as DNA, the CDR3 is TGTGCCTGGAGTCGACTTTTCGGGACTAGCGGGAGGGGGGAGACCCAGTACTTC. Translated: CAWSRLFGTSGRGETQYF.

V gene TRBV11-3 combines with J gene TRBJ2-3, with 8 bases matching TRBD1. CDR1 SGHNT and CDR2 YENEEA come from the germline V gene. The CDR3 length is 15 residues. V gave up 5 bases and J gave up 4 bases; unmatched junction bases: 8. For the CDR3, the DNA is TGTGCCAGCAGCGCGCGACAGGGGTGGTCAGATACGCAGTATTTT. This gives the protein CASSARQGWSDTQYF.

This chain links TRBV7-2 with TRBJ2-3; 10 bases line up with TRBD2. The CDR3 consists of 18 residues. Germline V gene lookup returns CDR1 SGHTA and CDR2 FQGNSA. V shed 0 bases, J shed 1 base, and the junction held 7 bases outside the gene matches. The CDR3 DNA reads TGTGCCAGCAGCTTAGCGCTAGCGGGGGCGCTAGGCACAGATACGCAGTATTTT. The encoded protein is CASSLALAGALGTDTQYF.

The V call is TRBV20-1, the J call TRBJ2-5, with D unresolved. CDR3 size: 11 residues. Between the trimmed V and J ends, which lost 5 bases and 11 bases, there was a span of 15 bases. CDR1 and CDR2 from the germline V gene are DFQATT and SNEGSKA (reference sequence). CDR3 nucleotides: TGCAGTGCTGCGGATCCAGCCGCGCAGTACTTC. It specifies CSAADPAAQYF.

V and J are TRBV7-9 and TRBJ2-1, with a weak D call TRBD2 (6 bases). This CDR3 region has 15 residues. Per germline, CDR1 SEHNR and CDR2 FQNEAQ (reference sequence). Trimming shortened V by 2 bases and J by 9 bases, and 17 bases separated the two germline ends. The CDR3 loop reads CASSLREGSGLEQFF. The CDR3 bases are TGTGCCAGCAGCTTAAGGGAAGGGTCGGGACTTGAGCAGTTCTTC.

V gene TRBV30 combines with J gene TRBJ2-2; D uncertain. The CDR3 totals 14 residues. CDR1 GTSNPN and CDR2 SVGIG come from the germline V gene (reference sequence). Trimming took 3 bases from V and 1 from J, leaving 9 bases between them. The CDR3 spells CAWRSGRNTGELFF. CDR3 in DNA: TGTGCCTGGAGGTCAGGTCGGAACACCGGGGAGCTGTTTTTT.